Described below is a single T cell receptor beta chain sequence and its context. The assay was immunoSEQ multiplex PCR, and TCRdb's table has in-frame clones only and misses some. The sample holds roughly 300,000 clones, roughly 85% seen once. Deletions cut 7 bases from V and 6 bases from J, with 12 bases between. The CDR3 has 12 residues. This sample was taken from a study of blood T cell repertoires in COVID-19. As for the study in general: From T cells, B-cell-depleted T cells, or PBMCs came the material, which was cDNA or gDNA.

Specimen: PBMCs or T cells enriched from blood (not recorded which). The TCR was taken from a woman aged 45-60 years who had recovered from COVID-19. The V and J genes are TRBV23-1 and TRBJ1-1; no clear D. TRBV23-1 is designated an ORF whose function remains uncertain. CDR3 amino acids: CASNGGDAEAFF. CDR3 bases: TGCGCCAGCAACGGAGGCGACGCTGAAGCTTTCTTT.